These T cell receptor beta chains were read from a single sample in a study of shared clonotypes between healthy human individuals. Profiled with immunoSEQ multiplex PCR; TCRdb holds only in-frame clones, not every one. Of 2 million to 2.5 million clones in the sample, over 85% are singletons; the top ten hold 0.35% to 0.45%. Sequencing was carried out using naive CD4+ T cells from PBMCs. The origin of the receptors is a man aged 18-30 years in good health. Some clones in this sample may be carry-over from other donors' samples. Each CDR3 is given with its conserved first and last residue.

CDR3 protein: CASSSRGGGANVLTF; V gene: TRBV11-1; J gene: TRBJ2-6
CDR3 protein: CASSLVRGGNRVLTF; V gene: TRBV7-2; J gene: TRBJ2-6
CDR3 protein: CASSLEASGRNEQYF; V gene: TRBV7-2; J gene: TRBJ2-7
CDR3 protein: CASSLLQSTDTQYF; V gene: TRBV5-1; J gene: TRBJ2-3
CDR3 protein: CASSSPDSRARELFF; V gene: TRBV11-3; J gene: TRBJ2-2
CDR3 protein: CASRQGNQPQHF; V gene: TRBV6-6; J gene: TRBJ1-5
CDR3 protein: CASSLDRPTNEKLFF; V gene: TRBV5-1; J gene: TRBJ1-4
CDR3 protein: CASSSTARETQYF; V gene: TRBV19; J gene: TRBJ2-5
CDR3 protein: CASFGREENTGELFF; V gene: TRBV2; J gene: TRBJ2-2
CDR3 protein: CAISEGTGGSYEQYF; V gene: TRBV10-3; J gene: TRBJ2-7
CDR3 protein: CASSFSHRSTDTQYF; V gene: TRBV27; J gene: TRBJ2-3
CDR3 protein: CSVRAYGNTIYF; V gene: TRBV29-1; J gene: TRBJ1-3
CDR3 protein: CASRDPGTSDNEQFF; V gene: TRBV6-5; J gene: TRBJ2-1
CDR3 protein: CASSMSAVSLSYEQYF; V gene: TRBV19; J gene: TRBJ2-7
CDR3 protein: CSALPANYGYTF; V gene: TRBV29-1; J gene: TRBJ1-2
CDR3 protein: CASRTNNEQFF; V gene: TRBV6-1; J gene: TRBJ2-1
CDR3 protein: CASSTGLGNTEAFF; V gene: TRBV18; J gene: TRBJ1-1
CDR3 protein: CASSRPLAGANYGYTF; V gene: TRBV4-1; J gene: TRBJ1-2
CDR3 protein: CAISGSIGRDSYNEQFF; V gene: TRBV10-3; J gene: TRBJ2-1
CDR3 protein: CASSNVNRGQGKDTF; V gene: TRBV28; J gene: TRBJ1-2
CDR3 protein: CASSVQGLWTEAFF; V gene: TRBV2; J gene: TRBJ1-1
CDR3 protein: CASSNRDPRHEQFF; V gene: TRBV19; J gene: TRBJ2-1
CDR3 protein: CASRAWGDTQYF; V gene: TRBV5-4; J gene: TRBJ2-3
CDR3 protein: CASSENVSSYEQYF; V gene: TRBV2; J gene: TRBJ2-7
CDR3 protein: CASSSGTSGIYQETQYF; V gene: TRBV28; J gene: TRBJ2-5
CDR3 protein: CASSPSPLVAQYF; V gene: TRBV14; J gene: TRBJ2-3
CDR3 protein: CASSLARRLDYEQYF; V gene: TRBV4-1; J gene: TRBJ2-7
CDR3 protein: CASTGTGWTDTQYF; V gene: TRBV6-1; J gene: TRBJ2-3
CDR3 protein: CASSLSGRAGGELFF; V gene: TRBV11-2; J gene: TRBJ2-2
CDR3 protein: CASSSPSGTSGSTEQYF; V gene: TRBV27; J gene: TRBJ2-7
CDR3 protein: CSAPLGRQQYF; V gene: TRBV20-1; J gene: TRBJ2-7
CDR3 protein: CASSELGSMVTEAFF; V gene: TRBV6-1; J gene: TRBJ1-1
CDR3 protein: CASSFSTGLETGELFF; V gene: TRBV5-1; J gene: TRBJ2-2
CDR3 protein: CASSLTGWEDGELFF; V gene: TRBV5-4; J gene: TRBJ2-2
CDR3 protein: CASSYSIGIYEQYF; V gene: TRBV5-1; J gene: TRBJ2-7
CDR3 protein: CASRGLAGDNEQFF; V gene: TRBV5-1; J gene: TRBJ2-1